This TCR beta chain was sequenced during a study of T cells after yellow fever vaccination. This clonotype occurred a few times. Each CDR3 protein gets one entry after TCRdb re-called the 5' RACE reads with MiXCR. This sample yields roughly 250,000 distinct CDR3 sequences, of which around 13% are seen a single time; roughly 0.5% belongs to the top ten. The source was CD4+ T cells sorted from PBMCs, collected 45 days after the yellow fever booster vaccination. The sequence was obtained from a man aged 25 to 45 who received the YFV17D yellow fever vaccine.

CDR3 amino acids: CAISEVGAVGGNTIYF. In DNA form, the CDR3 reads TGTGCCATCAGTGAGGTGGGGGCGGTAGGAGGAAACACCATATATTTT. The chain links TRBV10-3 to TRBJ1-3; D may be TRBD1 (6 bases). V was shortened by 2 bases and J by 4 bases, with 15 bases between the two germline ends. Per germline, CDR1 ENHRY and CDR2 SYGVKD. This CDR3 has 16 residues.